One sample yielded the 5 T cell receptor delta chains listed below, sequenced in a study of gamma delta lymphoproliferative disorders and STAT genes. Sequencing used genomic DNA taken from PBMCs of patients and controls. TCRdb re-called the multiplex PCR reads via CATT. Altogether around 3,700 delta-chain clones are present, more than 0.95% being singletons, with the ten largest covering 20% to 30%. The specimen sequenced was blood. The receptors originated from a human donor in good health.

Comment on this clone: TCRdb lists the protein of a much larger clone for this DNA, which differs at residue 6, so this is likely a read error; the protein given here is translated from the DNA itself. Distinct nucleotide sequences in the sample also encode this CDR3. The chain links TRDV2 to TRDJ1, with D perhaps TRDD3 (5 bases). Germline V CDR1 and CDR2: GEAIGNYY, EKD. The CDR3 runs 18 residues. Trimming removed 0 bases from V and 3 bases from J, with 22 bases in between. The CDR3 bases are TGTGCCTGTGACACCCCGCCGGGGGGGCAGAAAGTGGCCGATAAACTCATCTTT. Encoded protein: CACDTPPGGQKVADKLIF.

Regarding this clone: The TCRdb protein, from a much larger clone, departs from this DNA's translation at residue 4, likely by read error; the protein shown derives from the DNA. The genes are TRDV2 and TRDJ3; 12 nucleotides line up with TRDD3. The germline gives CDR1 GEAIGNYY, CDR2 EKD. Trimming at V came to 6 bases and at J to 2 bases, leaving 16 bases not matched to a gene. This CDR3 is 21 amino acids long. The CDR3: CACNLVELGDTTAWDTRQMFF. CDR3 nucleotides: TGTGCCTGTAACTTGGTTGAACTGGGGGATACTACGGCCTGGGACACCCGACAGATGTTTTTC.

In its sample, this clone was seen a few times. The chain links TRDV2 to TRDJ1; the match to TRDD3 covers 12 bases. Trimming took 1 base from V and 2 from J; bases not matched to a gene: 10. The CDR3 runs to 18 residues. Germline V gene lookup returns CDR1 GEAIGNYY and CDR2 EKD. The CDR3 DNA is TGTGCCTGTGACACACCCCTGGGGGATACGCGTTGGACCGATAAACTCATCTTT. Its translation: CACDTPLGDTRWTDKLIF.

This clone was seen a handful of times. TCRdb's protein for this DNA is that of a much larger clone and differs from the translation at residue 8, likely a read error; the protein shown is the DNA translation. This sequence joins TRDV2 and TRDJ1, with 8 bases fitting TRDD3. The germline V gene encodes CDR1 GEAIGNYY and CDR2 EKD. The CDR3 is made up of 16 amino acids. The V gene end was trimmed by 3 bases and the J gene end by 10 bases; junction bases not matched to a gene: 18. This CDR3 reads CACDPVLRGGGSPLIF. DNA for the CDR3: TGTGCCTGTGACCCCGTCCTACGCGGTGGGGGATCGCCACTCATCTTT.

This clone has more than one count but fewer than ten. The protein recorded in TCRdb matches a much larger clone and deviates from this DNA's translation at residue 5, suggesting a read error; the protein here is obtained by translating the DNA. This rearrangement joins TRDV2 to TRDJ1, with TRDD3 matching 10 bases. The CDR3 spans 19 residues. V shed 3 bases, J shed 0 bases, and the junction held 15 bases outside the gene matches. Per germline, CDR1 GEAIGNYY and CDR2 EKD. This CDR3 reads CACDLVATGGFGYTDKLIF. The CDR3 DNA reads as TGTGCCTGTGACCTTGTTGCGACTGGGGGATTCGGGTACACCGATAAACTCATCTTT.